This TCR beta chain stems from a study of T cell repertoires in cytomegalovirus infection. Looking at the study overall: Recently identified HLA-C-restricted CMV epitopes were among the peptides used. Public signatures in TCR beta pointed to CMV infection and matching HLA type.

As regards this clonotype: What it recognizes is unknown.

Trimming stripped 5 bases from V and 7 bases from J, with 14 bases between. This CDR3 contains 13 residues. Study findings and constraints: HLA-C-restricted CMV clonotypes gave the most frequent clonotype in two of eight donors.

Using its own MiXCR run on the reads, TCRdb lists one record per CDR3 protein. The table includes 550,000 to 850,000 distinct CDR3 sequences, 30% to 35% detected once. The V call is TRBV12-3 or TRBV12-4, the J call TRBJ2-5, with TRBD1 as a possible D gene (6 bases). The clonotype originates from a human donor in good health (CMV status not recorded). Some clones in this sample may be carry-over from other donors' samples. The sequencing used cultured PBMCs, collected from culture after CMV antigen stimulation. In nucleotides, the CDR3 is TGTGCCAGCAGTCTTACAGGGTCGCGGACCCAGTACTTC. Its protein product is CASSLTGSRTQYF.